This TCR beta chain was sequenced in a study of shared clonotypes between healthy human individuals. Study-level points and caveats: Among donors, sharing of clonotypes was expected to be affected by sequencing depth.

Data came from immunoSEQ multiplex PCR; TCRdb stores just in-frame clones and leaves some out. This repertoire shows 330,000 or so clones, less than 75% found once; its top ten account for more than 9%. Germline V gene sequence: CDR1 MNHNY, CDR2 SVGAGI (reference sequence). The junction had 2 bases not matched to a gene; V was cut back by 4 bases and J by 5 bases. The CDR3 has 13 residues. This clone was detected many times. Its antigen is still unknown. The chain is built from TRBV6-6 and TRBJ2-1; TRBD2 matches 7 bases. The receptor was isolated from a young man in good health. Material: memory CD4+ T cells sorted from blood. Regarding subset: CD45RA-negative fraction. The CDR3 loop reads CASSLLANNEQFF. In DNA form, the CDR3 reads TGTGCCAGCAGTTTACTAGCGAACAATGAGCAGTTCTTC.